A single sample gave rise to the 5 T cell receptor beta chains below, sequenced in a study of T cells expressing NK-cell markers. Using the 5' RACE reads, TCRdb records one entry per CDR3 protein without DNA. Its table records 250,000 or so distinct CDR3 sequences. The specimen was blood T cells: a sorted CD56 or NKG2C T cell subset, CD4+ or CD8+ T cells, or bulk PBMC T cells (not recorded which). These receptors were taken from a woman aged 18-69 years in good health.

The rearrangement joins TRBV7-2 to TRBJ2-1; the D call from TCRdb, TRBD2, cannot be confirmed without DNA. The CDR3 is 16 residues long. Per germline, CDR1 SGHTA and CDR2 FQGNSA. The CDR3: CASSPQLSGNHNEQFF.

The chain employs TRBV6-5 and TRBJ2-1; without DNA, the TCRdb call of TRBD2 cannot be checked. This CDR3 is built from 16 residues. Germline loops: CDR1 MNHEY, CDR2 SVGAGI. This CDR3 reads CASSYSGTTAYNEQFF.

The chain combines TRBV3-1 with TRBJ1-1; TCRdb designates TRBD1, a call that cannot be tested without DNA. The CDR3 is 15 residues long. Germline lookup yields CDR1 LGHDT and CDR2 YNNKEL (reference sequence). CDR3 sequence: CASSVDRGVNTEAFF.

This CDR3 is CASSQDGGLALKYEQYF. V and J are TRBV3-1 and TRBJ2-7; checking the TCRdb D call of TRBD2 is not possible without DNA. Germline V lookup: CDR1 LGHDT, CDR2 YNNKEL (reference sequence). The CDR3 is 17 amino acids.

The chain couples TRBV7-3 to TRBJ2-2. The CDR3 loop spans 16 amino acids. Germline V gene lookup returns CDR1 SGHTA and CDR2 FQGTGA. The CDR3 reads CASSLESSGRTGELFF.